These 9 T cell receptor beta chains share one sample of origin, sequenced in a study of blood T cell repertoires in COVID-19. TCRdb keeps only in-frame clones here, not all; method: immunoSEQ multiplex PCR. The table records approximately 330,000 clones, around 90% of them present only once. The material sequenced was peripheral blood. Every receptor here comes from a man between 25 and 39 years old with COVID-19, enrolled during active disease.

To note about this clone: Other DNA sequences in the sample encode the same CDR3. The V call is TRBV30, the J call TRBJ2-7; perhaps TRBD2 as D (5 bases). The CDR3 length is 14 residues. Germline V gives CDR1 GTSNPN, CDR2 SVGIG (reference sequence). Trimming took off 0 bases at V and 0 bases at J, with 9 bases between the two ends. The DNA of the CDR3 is TGTGCCTGGAGTGTAGGTGGGAGCTCCTACGAGCAGTACTTC. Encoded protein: CAWSVGGSSYEQYF.

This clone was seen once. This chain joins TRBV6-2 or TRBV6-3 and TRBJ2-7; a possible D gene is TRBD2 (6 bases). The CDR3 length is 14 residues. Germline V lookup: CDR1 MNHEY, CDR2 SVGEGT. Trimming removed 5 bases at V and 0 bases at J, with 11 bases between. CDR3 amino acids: CASSLPSDSYEQYF. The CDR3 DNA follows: TGTGCCAGCAGTCTCCCTAGCGACTCCTACGAGCAGTACTTC.

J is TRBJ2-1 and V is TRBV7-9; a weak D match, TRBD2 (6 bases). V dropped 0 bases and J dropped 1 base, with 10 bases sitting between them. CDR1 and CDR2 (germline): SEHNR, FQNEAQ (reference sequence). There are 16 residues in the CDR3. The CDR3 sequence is CASSLALGGSYNEQFF. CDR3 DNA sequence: TGTGCCAGCAGCTTAGCGCTCGGGGGATCCTACAATGAGCAGTTCTTC. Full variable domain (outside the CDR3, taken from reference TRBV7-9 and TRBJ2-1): DTGVSQNPRHKITKRGQNVTFRCDPISEHNRLYWYRQTLGQGPEFLTYFQNEAQLEKSRLLSDRFSAERPKGSFSTLEIQRTEQGDSAMYLCASSLALGGSYNEQFFGPGTRLTVL.

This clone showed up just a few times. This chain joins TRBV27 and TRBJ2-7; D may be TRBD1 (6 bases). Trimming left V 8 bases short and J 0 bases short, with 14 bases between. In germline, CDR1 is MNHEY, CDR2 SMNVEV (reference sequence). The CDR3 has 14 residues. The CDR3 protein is CASLKHRDSYEQYF. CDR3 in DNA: TGTGCCAGCTTAAAACACAGGGACTCCTACGAGCAGTACTTC.

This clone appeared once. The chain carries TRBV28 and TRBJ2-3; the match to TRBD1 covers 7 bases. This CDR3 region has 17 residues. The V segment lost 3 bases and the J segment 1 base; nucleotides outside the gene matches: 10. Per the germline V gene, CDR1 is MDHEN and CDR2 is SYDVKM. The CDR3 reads CASSLIQGIPGTDTQYF. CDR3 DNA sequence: TGTGCCAGCAGTTTGATACAGGGGATTCCTGGCACAGATACGCAGTATTTT.

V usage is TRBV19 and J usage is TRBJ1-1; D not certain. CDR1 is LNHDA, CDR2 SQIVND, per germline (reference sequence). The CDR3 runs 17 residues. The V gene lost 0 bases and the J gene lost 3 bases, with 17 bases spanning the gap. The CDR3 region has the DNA TGTGCCAGTAGTATAGATCTTAGACGGCCGGCGGACACTGAAGCTTTCTTT. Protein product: CASSIDLRRPADTEAFF.

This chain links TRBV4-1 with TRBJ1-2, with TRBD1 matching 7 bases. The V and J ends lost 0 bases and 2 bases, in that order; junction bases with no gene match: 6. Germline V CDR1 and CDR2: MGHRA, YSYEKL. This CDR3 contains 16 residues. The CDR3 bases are TGCGCCAGCAGCCAAGAACAGGGGCTGGGAAACTATGGCTACACCTTC. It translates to CASSQEQGLGNYGYTF.

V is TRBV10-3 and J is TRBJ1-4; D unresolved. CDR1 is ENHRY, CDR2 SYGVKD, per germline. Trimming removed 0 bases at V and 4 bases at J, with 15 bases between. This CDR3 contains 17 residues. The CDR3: CAISESLREGRNEKLFF. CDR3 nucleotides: TGTGCCATCAGTGAGTCTCTACGAGAGGGCCGTAATGAAAAACTGTTTTTT.

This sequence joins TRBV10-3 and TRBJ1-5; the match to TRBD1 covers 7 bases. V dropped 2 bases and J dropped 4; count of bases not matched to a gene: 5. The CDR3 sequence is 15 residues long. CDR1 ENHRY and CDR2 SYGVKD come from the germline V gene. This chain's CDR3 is CAISERDRENQPQHF. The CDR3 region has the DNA TGTGCCATCAGTGAGAGGGACAGAGAGAATCAGCCCCAGCATTTT.